The sequence of this TCR delta chain was determined in a study of γδ T cells in repeated Plasmodium falciparum infection. This clone has more than one count but fewer than ten. A read error is the likely source, as a far larger clone sits one nucleotide away. Within the sample, other DNA sequences also encode this same CDR3. Germline V CDR1 and CDR2: GEAIGNYY, EKD. There are 18 residues in the CDR3. Bulk repertoires came from Vgamma9/Vdelta2+ or Vdelta2-negative gammadelta T cells flow-sorted from PBMC. With CATT, TCRdb re-called clones from the multiplex PCR reads. Of approximately 90,000 delta-chain clones listed, approximately 1% were seen once; the top ten hold 7.5% to 10%.

This clonotype was obtained from a pool of human donors (malaria-infected and uninfected, not separated). Specimen: gamma-delta T cells from blood. The chain couples TRDV2 to TRDJ3, with TRDD3 matching over 8 bases. The J gene was not available in TCRdb and was assigned here by matching the DNA to germline segments. This chain's CDR3 is CACDGTGGRSWDTRQMFF. The CDR3 region has the DNA TGTGCCTGTGATGGTACTGGGGGCCGCTCCTGGGACACCCGGCAGATGTTTTTC.